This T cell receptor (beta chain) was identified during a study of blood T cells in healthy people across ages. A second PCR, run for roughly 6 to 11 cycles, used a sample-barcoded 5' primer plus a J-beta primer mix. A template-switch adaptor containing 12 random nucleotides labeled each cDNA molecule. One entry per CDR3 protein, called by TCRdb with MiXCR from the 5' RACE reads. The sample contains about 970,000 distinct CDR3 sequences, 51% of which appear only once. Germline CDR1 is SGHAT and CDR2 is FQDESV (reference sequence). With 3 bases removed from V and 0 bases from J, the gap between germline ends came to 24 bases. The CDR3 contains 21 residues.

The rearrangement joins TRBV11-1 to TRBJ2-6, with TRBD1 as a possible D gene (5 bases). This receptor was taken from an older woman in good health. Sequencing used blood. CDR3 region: CASSFGNGLQGPSSGANVLTF. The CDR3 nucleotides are TGTGCCAGCAGCTTTGGAAATGGGCTCCAGGGCCCTAGCTCTGGGGCCAACGTCCTGACTTTC.